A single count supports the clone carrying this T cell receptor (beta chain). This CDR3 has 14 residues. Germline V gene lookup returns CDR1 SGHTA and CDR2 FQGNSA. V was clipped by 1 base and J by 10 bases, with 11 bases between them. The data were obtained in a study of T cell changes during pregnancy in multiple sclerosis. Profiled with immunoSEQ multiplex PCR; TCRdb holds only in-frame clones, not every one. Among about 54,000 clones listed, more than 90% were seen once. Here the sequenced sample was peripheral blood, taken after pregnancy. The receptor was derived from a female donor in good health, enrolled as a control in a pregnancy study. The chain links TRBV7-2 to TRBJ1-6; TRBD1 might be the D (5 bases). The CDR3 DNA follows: TGTGCCAGCAGCTTAGGACCGGGGGGGTCACCCCTCCACTTT. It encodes CASSLGPGGSPLHF. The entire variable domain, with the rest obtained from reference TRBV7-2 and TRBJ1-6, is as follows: GAGVSQSPSNKVTEKGKDVELRCDPISGHTALYWYRQSLGQGLEFLIYFQGNSAPDKSGLPSDRFSAERTGGSVSTLTIQRTQQEDSAVYLCASSLGPGGSPLHFGNGTRLTVT.